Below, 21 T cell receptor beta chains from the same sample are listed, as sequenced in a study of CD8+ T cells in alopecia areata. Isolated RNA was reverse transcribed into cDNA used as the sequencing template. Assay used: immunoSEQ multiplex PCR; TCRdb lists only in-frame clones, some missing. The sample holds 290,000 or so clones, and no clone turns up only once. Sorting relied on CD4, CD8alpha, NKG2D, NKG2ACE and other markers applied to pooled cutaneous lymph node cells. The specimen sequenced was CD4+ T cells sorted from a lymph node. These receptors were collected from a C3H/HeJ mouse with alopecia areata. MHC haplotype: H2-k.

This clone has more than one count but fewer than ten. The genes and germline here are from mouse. This CDR3 is CASISGTGYAEQFF. Partial CDR3 DNA: TGTGCCAGCATCTCCGGGACAGGGTATGCT. This chain joins TRBV19 and TRBJ2-1; 9 bases agree with TRBD1. Sequencing ends 4 residues short of the CDR3 end; the germline J gene provides the rest. V gave up 6 bases and J gave up 4 bases; unmatched junction bases: 5. This CDR3 region has 14 residues. Germline loops: CDR1 FNHDT, CDR2 SITEND (reference sequence). The whole variable domain, filled in from reference TRBV19 and TRBJ2-1, reads GGIITQTPKFLIGQEGQKLTLKCQQNFNHDTMYWYRQDSGKGLRLIYYSITENDLQKGDLSEGYDASREKKSSFSLTVTSAQKNEMAVFLCASISGTGYAEQFFGPGTRLTVL.

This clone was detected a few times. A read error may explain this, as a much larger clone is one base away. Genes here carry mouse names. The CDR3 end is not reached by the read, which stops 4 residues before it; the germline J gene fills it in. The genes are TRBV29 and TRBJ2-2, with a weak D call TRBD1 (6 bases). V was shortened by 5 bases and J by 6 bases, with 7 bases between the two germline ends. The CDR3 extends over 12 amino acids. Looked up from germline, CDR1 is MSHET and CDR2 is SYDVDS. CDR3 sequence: CASSQGSGQLYF. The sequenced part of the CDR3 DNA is TGTGCTAGCAGTCAGGGGTCCGGG.

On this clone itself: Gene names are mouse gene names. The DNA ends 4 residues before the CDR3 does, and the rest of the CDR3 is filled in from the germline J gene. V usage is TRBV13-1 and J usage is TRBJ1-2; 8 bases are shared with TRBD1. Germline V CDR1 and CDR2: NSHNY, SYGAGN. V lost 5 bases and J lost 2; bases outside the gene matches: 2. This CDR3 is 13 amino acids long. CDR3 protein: CASRTGGNSDYTF. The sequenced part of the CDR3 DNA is TGTGCCAGCAGAACAGGGGGGAACTCC.

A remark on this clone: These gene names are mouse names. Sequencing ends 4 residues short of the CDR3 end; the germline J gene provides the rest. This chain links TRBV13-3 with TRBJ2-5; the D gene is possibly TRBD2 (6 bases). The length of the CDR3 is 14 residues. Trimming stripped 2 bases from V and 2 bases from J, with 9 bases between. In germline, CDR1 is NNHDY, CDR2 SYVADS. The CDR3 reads CASSESGGQDTQYF. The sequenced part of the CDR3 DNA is TGTGCCAGCAGTGAGAGTGGGGGCCAAGAC.

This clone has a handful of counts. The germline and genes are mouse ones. The CDR3 sequence: CASGDYWGTNTGQLYF. The part of the CDR3 DNA that was read is TGTGCCAGCGGTGATTACTGGGGGACAAACACCGGG. The rearrangement links TRBV13-2 to TRBJ2-2; 8 bases agree with TRBD2. The read gets to within 4 residues of the CDR3 end, and the germline J gene fills in the rest. The V segment lost 1 base and the J segment 0 bases; nucleotides outside the gene matches: 2. This CDR3 is built from 16 residues. Looked up from germline, CDR1 is NNHNN and CDR2 is SYGAGS (reference sequence).

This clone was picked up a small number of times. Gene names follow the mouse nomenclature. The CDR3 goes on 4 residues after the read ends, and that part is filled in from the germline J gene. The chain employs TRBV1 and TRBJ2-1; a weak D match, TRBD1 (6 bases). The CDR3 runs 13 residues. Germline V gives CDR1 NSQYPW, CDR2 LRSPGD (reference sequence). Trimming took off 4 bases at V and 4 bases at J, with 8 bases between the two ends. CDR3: CTCSVDRYAEQFF. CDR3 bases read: TGCACCTGCAGTGTCGACAGGTATGCT. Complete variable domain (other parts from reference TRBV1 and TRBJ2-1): VTLLEQNPRWRLVPRGQAVNLRCILKNSQYPWMSWYQQDLQKQLQWLFTLRSPGDKEVKSLPGADYLATRVTDTELRLQVANMSQGRTLYCTCSVDRYAEQFFGPGTRLTVL.

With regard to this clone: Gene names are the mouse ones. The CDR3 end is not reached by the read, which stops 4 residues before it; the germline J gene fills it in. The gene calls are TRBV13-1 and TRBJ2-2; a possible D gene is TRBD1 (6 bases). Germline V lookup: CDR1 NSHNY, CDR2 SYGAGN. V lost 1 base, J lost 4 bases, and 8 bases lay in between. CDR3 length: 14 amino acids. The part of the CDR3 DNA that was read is TGTGCCAGCAGTGATCAGGGGACCACCGGG. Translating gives CASSDQGTTG. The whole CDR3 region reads CASSDQGTTGQLYF.

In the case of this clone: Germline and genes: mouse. CDR3 sequence reads: CASSDWGGGTETLYF. Incomplete CDR3 DNA: TGTGCCAGCAGTGACTGGGGGGGCGGGACAGAA. The rearrangement joins TRBV13-3 to TRBJ2-3, with 10 bases fitting TRBD2. The read ends 4 residues shy of where the CDR3 ends; the end is completed using the germline J gene. CDR1 and CDR2 (germline): NNHDY, SYVADS. After removal of 2 bases from V and 4 bases from J, the junction contained 4 bases not matched to a gene. The CDR3 runs to 15 residues.

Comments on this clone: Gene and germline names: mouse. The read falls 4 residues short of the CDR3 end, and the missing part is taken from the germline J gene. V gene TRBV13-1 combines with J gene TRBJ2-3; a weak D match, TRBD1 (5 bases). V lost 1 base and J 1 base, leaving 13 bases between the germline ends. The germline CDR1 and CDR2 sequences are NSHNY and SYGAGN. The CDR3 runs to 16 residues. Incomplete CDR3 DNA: TGTGCCAGCAGTGATCCTCAGGGTTGGGGTGCAGAA. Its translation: CASSDPQGWGAE. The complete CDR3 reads CASSDPQGWGAETLYF.

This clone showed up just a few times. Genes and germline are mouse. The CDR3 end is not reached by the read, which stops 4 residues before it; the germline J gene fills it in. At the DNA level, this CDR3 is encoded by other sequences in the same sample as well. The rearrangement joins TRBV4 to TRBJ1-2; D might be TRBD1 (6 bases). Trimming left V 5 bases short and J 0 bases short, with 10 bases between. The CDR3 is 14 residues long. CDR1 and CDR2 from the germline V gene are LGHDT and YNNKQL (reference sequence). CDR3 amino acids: CASSPRGANSDYTF. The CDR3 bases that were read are TGTGCCAGCAGCCCCAGGGGAGCAAACTCC.

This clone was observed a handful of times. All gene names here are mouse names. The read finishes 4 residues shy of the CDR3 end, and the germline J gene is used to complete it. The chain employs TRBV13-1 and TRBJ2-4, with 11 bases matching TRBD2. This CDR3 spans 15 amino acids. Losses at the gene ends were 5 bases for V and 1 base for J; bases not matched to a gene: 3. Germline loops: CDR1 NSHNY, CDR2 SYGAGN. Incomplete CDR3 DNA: TGTGCCAGCAGACCGGGACTGGGGGGTCAAAAC. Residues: CASRPGLGGQN. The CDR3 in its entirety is CASRPGLGGQNTLYF.

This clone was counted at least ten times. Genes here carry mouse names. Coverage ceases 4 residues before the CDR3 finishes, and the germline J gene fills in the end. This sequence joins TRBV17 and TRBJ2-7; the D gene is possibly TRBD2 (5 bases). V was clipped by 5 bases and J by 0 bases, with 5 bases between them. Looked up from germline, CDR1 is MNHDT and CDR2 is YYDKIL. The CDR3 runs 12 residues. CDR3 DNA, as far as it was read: TGTGCTAGCAGTCTGGGCTCCTAT. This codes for CASSLGSY. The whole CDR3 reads CASSLGSYEQYF.

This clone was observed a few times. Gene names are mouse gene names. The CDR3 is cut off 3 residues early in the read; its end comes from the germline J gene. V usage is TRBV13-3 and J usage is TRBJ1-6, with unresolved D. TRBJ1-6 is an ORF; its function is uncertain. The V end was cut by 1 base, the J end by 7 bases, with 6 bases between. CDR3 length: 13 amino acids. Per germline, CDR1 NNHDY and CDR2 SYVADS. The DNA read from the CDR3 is TGTGCCAGCAGTGATAACAAAAATTCGCCC. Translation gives CASSDNKNSP. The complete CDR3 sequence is CASSDNKNSPLYF.

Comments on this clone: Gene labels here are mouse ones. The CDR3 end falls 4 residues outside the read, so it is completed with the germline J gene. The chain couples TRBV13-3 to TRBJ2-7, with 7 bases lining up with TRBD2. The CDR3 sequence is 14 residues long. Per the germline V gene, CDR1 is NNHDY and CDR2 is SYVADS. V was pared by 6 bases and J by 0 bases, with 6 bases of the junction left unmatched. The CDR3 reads CASTPDWASYEQYF. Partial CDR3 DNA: TGTGCCAGCACCCCCGACTGGGCCTCCTAT.

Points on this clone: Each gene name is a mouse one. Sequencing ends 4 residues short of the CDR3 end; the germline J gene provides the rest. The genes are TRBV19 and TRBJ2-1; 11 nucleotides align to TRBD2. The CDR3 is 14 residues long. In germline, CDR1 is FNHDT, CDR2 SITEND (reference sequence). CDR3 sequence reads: CASRADWGGAEQFF. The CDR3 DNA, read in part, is TGTGCCAGCAGAGCTGACTGGGGGGGAGCT.

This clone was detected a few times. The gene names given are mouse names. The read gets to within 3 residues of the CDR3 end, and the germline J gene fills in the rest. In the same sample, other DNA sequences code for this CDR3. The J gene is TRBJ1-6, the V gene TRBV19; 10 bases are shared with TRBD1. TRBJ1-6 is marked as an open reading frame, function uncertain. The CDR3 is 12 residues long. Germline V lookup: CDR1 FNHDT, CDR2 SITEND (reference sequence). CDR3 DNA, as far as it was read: TGTGCCAGCAGGACAGGGGGCTCCCCC. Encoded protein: CASRTGGSP. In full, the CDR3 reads CASRTGGSPLYF.

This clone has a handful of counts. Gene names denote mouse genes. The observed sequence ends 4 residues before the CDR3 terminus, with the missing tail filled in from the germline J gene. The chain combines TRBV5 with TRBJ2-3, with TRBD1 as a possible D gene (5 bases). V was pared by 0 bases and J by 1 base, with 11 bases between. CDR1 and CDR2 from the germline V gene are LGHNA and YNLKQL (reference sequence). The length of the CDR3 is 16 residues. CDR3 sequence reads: CASSQDSRVGAETLYF. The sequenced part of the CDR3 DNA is TGTGCCAGCAGCCAAGATTCCAGGGTGGGTGCAGAA.

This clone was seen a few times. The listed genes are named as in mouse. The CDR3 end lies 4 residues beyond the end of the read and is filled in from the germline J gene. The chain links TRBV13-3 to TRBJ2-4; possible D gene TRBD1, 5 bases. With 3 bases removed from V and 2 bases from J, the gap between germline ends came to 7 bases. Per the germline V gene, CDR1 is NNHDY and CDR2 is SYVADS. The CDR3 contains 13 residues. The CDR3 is CASSGQYQNTLYF. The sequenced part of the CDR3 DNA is TGTGCCAGCAGTGGACAGTATCAAAAC.

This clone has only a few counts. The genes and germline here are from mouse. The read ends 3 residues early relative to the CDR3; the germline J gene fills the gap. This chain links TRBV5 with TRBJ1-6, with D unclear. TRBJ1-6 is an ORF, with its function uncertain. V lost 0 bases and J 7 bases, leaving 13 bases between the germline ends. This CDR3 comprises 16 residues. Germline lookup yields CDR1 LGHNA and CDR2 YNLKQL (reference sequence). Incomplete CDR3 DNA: TGTGCCAGCAGCCAAGATTCACAGACAACAAATTCGCCC. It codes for CASSQDSQTTNSP. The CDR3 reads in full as CASSQDSQTTNSPLYF.

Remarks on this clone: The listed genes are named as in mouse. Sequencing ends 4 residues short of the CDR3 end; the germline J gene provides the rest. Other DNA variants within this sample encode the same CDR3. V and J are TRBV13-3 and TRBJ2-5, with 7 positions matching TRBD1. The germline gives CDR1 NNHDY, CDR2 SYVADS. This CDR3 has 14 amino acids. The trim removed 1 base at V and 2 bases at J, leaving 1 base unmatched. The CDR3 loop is CASSDRDSQDTQYF. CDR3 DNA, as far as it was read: TGTGCCAGCAGTGATCGGGACAGCCAAGAC.

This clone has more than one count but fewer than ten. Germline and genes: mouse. The sequenced CDR3 bases are TGTGCCAGCGGCGGGACTGGGGCCCTCTCCTAT. Amino acids: CASGGTGALSY. The CDR3 in its entirety is CASGGTGALSYEQYF. The chain recombines TRBV13-2 with TRBJ2-7; 10 nucleotides match TRBD2. The CDR3 goes on 4 residues after the read ends, and that part is filled in from the germline J gene. CDR3 length: 15 residues. Germline V gives CDR1 NNHNN, CDR2 SYGAGS (reference sequence). V trimming: 5 bases; J trimming: 0 bases; junction bases outside the gene matches: 5.